This is a list of T cell receptor beta chains from one sample in a study of blood T cell repertoires in COVID-19. The data were produced by immunoSEQ multiplex PCR, yet TCRdb's version contains in-frame clones alone and is incomplete. Here the sample spans around 390,000 clones, 87% being singletons. Source material: PBMCs or T cells enriched from blood (not recorded which). Every receptor here comes from a woman aged 45 to 65 who had recovered from COVID-19. Each CDR3 is given with its conserved first and last residue. D genes are given only for firm matches.

V gene: TRBV2; J gene: TRBJ1-3; D gene: TRBD1; CDR3 protein: CASRGQTSGNTIYF; CDR3 DNA: TGTGCCAGCAGGGGACAGACCTCTGGAAACACCATATATTTT
V gene: TRBV19; J gene: TRBJ2-1; D gene: TRBD1; CDR3 protein: CASSTWTGYSYNEQFF; CDR3 DNA: TGTGCCAGTAGTACATGGACAGGCTACTCCTACAATGAGCAGTTCTTC
V gene: TRBV2; J gene: TRBJ1-6; D gene: NA; CDR3 protein: CASSELISTRLRSPLHF; CDR3 DNA: TGTGCCAGCAGTGAACTAATCTCAACTAGATTACGCTCACCCCTCCACTTT
V gene: TRBV3-1/TRBV3-2; J gene: TRBJ1-5; D gene: NA; CDR3 protein: CASSQGLNQPQHF; CDR3 DNA: TGTGCCAGCAGCCAAGGTCTTAATCAGCCCCAGCATTTT
V gene: TRBV29-1; J gene: TRBJ1-2; D gene: TRBD1; CDR3 protein: CSVEQAGGPGDYGYTF; CDR3 DNA: TGCAGCGTTGAACAGGCAGGGGGGCCAGGGGACTATGGCTACACCTTC
V gene: TRBV5-6; J gene: TRBJ1-1; D gene: TRBD1; CDR3 protein: CASSSDRGRRTEAFF; CDR3 DNA: TGTGCCAGCAGCTCCGACAGGGGGCGTCGGACTGAAGCTTTCTTT
V gene: TRBV6-1; J gene: TRBJ1-1; D gene: NA; CDR3 protein: CASSEPGGRTEAFF; CDR3 DNA: TGTGCCAGCAGTGAGCCGGGAGGTCGGACTGAAGCTTTCTTT
V gene: TRBV9; J gene: TRBJ2-3; D gene: NA; CDR3 protein: CASSPRVGLSTDTQYF; CDR3 DNA: TGTGCCAGCAGCCCCCGGGTCGGACTTAGCACAGATACGCAGTATTTT
V gene: TRBV7-9; J gene: TRBJ2-7; D gene: TRBD1; CDR3 protein: CASSFRDRSYEQYF; CDR3 DNA: TGTGCCAGCAGCTTCCGGGACAGATCCTACGAGCAGTACTTC
V gene: TRBV10-3; J gene: TRBJ1-1; D gene: TRBD1; CDR3 protein: CAIWDSLRGTEAFF; CDR3 DNA: TGTGCCATTTGGGACAGCTTGAGGGGCACTGAAGCTTTCTTT
V gene: TRBV7-9; J gene: TRBJ1-1; D gene: TRBD1; CDR3 protein: CASWFRGPEAFF; CDR3 DNA: TGTGCCAGCTGGTTCAGGGGGCCTGAAGCTTTCTTT
V gene: TRBV5-1; J gene: TRBJ1-6; D gene: TRBD1; CDR3 protein: CASRFETGRGSPLHF; CDR3 DNA: TGCGCCAGCAGGTTTGAGACAGGGCGCGGGTCACCCCTCCACTTT
V gene: TRBV18; J gene: TRBJ1-2; D gene: NA; CDR3 protein: CASSLRQDPYGYTF; CDR3 DNA: TGTGCCAGCTCACTCCGACAGGACCCCTATGGCTACACCTTC
V gene: TRBV7-9; J gene: TRBJ1-2; D gene: NA; CDR3 protein: CASSLAHGVGYGYTF; CDR3 DNA: TGTGCCAGCAGCTTAGCGCACGGGGTTGGGTATGGCTACACCTTC
V gene: TRBV9; J gene: TRBJ1-1; D gene: TRBD1; CDR3 protein: CASSAPQKGQSRNTEAFF; CDR3 DNA: TGTGCCAGCAGCGCCCCCCAAAAGGGACAGAGCCGGAACACTGAAGCTTTCTTT